This is a list of T cell receptor beta chains from one sample in a study of response to subunit inactivated influenza vaccine. TCRdb re-derived calls from the RT-PCR reads in MiXCR, one entry per CDR3 protein. Counted here are approximately 500,000 distinct CDR3 sequences, 20% to 25% occurring once; the ten biggest clones make up 2.5% to 3.5%. Another study also made use of these data, one on T cells expressing NK-cell markers.

This sample comprised CD4+ T cells sorted from PBMCs, obtained less than 13 days after vaccination. The origin of the receptors is a man aged 50 to 60 who received an inactivated influenza vaccine. Each CDR3 is given with its conserved first and last residue. A D gene is named only where the DNA matches it firmly. A row's size may be missing; if present it is once, few, many or a size class.

V gene	J gene	clone size	D gene	CDR3 protein	CDR3 DNA
TRBV11-3	TRBJ2-5	few	.	CASSFSGPETQYF	TGTGCCAGCAGCTTCTCGGGGCCAGAGACCCAGTACTTC
TRBV20-1	TRBJ2-7	many	TRBD2	CSARDMTGRAFRSGEQYF	TGCAGTGCTAGAGATATGACCGGGAGGGCCTTCAGGAGTGGCGAGCAGTACTTC
TRBV10-3	TRBJ1-2	.	TRBD1	CAIKGQFSNYGYTF	TGTGCCATCAAGGGACAGTTCTCTAACTATGGCTACACCTTC
TRBV20-1	TRBJ2-2	few	TRBD2	CSARGSGRATGELFF	TGCAGTGCCAGGGGTAGCGGGAGGGCCACCGGGGAGCTGTTTTTT
TRBV29-1	TRBJ2-7	.	TRBD1	CSVAWSGGSEQYF	TGCAGCGTTGCTTGGTCAGGGGGAAGCGAGCAGTACTTC
TRBV5-1	TRBJ2-5	few	TRBD1	CASRGTGEETQYF	TGCGCCAGCCGTGGGACAGGGGAAGAGACCCAGTACTTC
TRBV28	TRBJ2-3	few	TRBD2	CASRLTRGNTDTQYF	TGTGCCAGCAGATTGACGCGGGGGAACACAGATACGCAGTATTTT
TRBV2	TRBJ1-6	.	TRBD1	CASRGQAEPLHF	TGTGCCAGCAGGGGACAGGCCGAGCCCCTCCACTTT
TRBV20-1	TRBJ2-3	.	TRBD2	CSARGNSGSTDTQYF	TGCAGTGCTAGGGGCAATAGCGGGAGCACAGATACGCAGTATTTT
TRBV12-3/TRBV12-4	TRBJ2-2	few	TRBD2	CASIAGVYGELFF	TGTGCCAGCATAGCGGGAGTATACGGGGAGCTGTTTTTT
TRBV6-5	TRBJ1-2	.	.	CASSSTPPISPTYGYTF	TGTGCCAGCAGTTCCACACCCCCTATATCCCCGACCTATGGCTACACCTTC
TRBV20-1	TRBJ2-5	few	.	CSAPDGGRETQYF	TGCAGTGCTCCAGACGGGGGTCGAGAGACCCAGTACTTC
TRBV4-1	TRBJ1-6	few	.	CASSQVGGGSRPLHF	TGCGCCAGCAGCCAAGTCGGGGGTGGGTCAAGGCCCCTCCACTTT
TRBV5-5	TRBJ1-2	.	.	CASSLMGGSYGYTF	TGTGCCAGCAGCTTGATGGGGGGGTCCTATGGCTACACCTTC
TRBV7-9	TRBJ2-2	few	.	CASSLATNTGELFF	TGTGCCAGCAGCTTAGCCACGAACACCGGGGAGCTGTTTTTT
TRBV19	TRBJ2-5	few	.	CASSPAKETQYF	TGTGCCAGTAGTCCCGCGAAAGAGACCCAGTACTTC
TRBV20-1	TRBJ1-4	few	.	CSARTDATNEKLFF	TGCAGTGCTAGAACGGACGCAACTAATGAAAAACTGTTTTTT
TRBV6-5	TRBJ1-1	few	.	CATHFQGTEAFF	TGTGCCACCCATTTCCAGGGGACTGAAGCTTTCTTT
TRBV20-1	TRBJ1-6	few	TRBD1	CSAKEPGTGFSPLHF	TGCAGTGCTAAGGAACCCGGGACAGGGTTCTCACCCCTCCACTTT
TRBV14	TRBJ2-3	few	TRBD2	CASSQGLSSGSTDTQYF	TGTGCCAGCAGCCAAGGCCTTTCTAGCGGGAGCACAGATACGCAGTATTTT
TRBV6-4	TRBJ2-1	.	.	CASRGGQYRQFF	TGTGCCAGCAGGGGTGGACAGTATCGACAGTTCTTC
TRBV7-2	TRBJ2-1	.	TRBD2	CASSLGTSGGAEQFF	TGTGCCAGCAGCCTCGGGACTAGCGGGGGGGCTGAGCAGTTCTTC
TRBV4-1	TRBJ1-4	.	.	CASSQVWAGNEKLFF	TGCGCCAGCAGCCAAGTCTGGGCAGGGAATGAAAAACTGTTTTTT
TRBV29-1	TRBJ2-2	many	.	CSVGIVTGELFF	TGCAGCGTAGGTATTGTCACCGGGGAGCTGTTTTTT
TRBV2	TRBJ2-1	.	TRBD2	CASSISGGYNEQFF	TGTGCCAGCAGTATAAGCGGGGGGTACAATGAGCAGTTCTTC
TRBV20-1	TRBJ2-2	.	.	CSARTGLNSNTGELFF	TGCAGTGCTAGAACGGGACTTAATTCGAACACCGGGGAGCTGTTTTTT
TRBV12-3/TRBV12-4	TRBJ2-7	many	.	CASSSETGPYEQYF	TGTGCCAGCAGTTCAGAGACAGGTCCCTACGAGCAGTACTTC
TRBV3-1	TRBJ1-5	.	.	CASSQVWRQVNSNQPQHF	TGTGCCAGCAGCCAAGTTTGGCGCCAGGTTAATAGCAATCAGCCCCAGCATTTT
TRBV6-2/TRBV6-3	TRBJ1-1	.	.	CASSYSIVPEAFF	TGTGCCAGCAGTTACTCAATAGTCCCTGAAGCTTTCTTT
TRBV29-1	TRBJ2-2	few	TRBD1	CSVETGLHTGELFF	TGCAGCGTAGAGACAGGGCTTCACACCGGGGAGCTGTTTTTT
TRBV2	TRBJ1-2	.	.	CASSEATGLLF	TGTGCCAGCAGTGAAGCTACGGGACTACTCTTC
TRBV5-1	TRBJ2-5	many	TRBD1	CASSLVRGETQYF	TGTGCCAGCAGTTTAGTCAGGGGGGAGACCCAGTACTTC
TRBV4-1	TRBJ2-1	.	TRBD2	CASSLVLADYNEQFF	TGCGCCAGCAGCCTTGTACTAGCGGACTACAATGAGCAGTTCTTC
TRBV20-1	TRBJ1-1	.	.	CSARTLGATWNTEAFF	TGCAGTGCTAGAACGTTGGGGGCCACCTGGAACACTGAAGCTTTCTTT
TRBV5-1	TRBJ2-2	few	.	CASSYSGTNTGELFF	TGCGCCAGCAGCTACAGTGGGACCAACACCGGGGAGCTGTTTTTT
TRBV28	TRBJ2-1	few	.	CATKQLGPTTGDEQFF	TGTGCCACCAAGCAATTAGGGCCTACCACGGGGGATGAGCAGTTCTTC
TRBV18	TRBJ2-3	few	.	CASSNGGAGDDATQYF	TGTGCCAGCTCAAATGGGGGCGCGGGGGACGACGCTACGCAGTATTTT
TRBV7-2	TRBJ2-3	.	.	CASSLWGSGTDTQYF	TGTGCCAGCAGCTTATGGGGTAGCGGCACAGATACGCAGTATTTT
TRBV11-2	TRBJ2-7	.	.	CASSFYGRQYF	TGTGCCAGCAGCTTTTACGGGAGGCAGTACTTC
TRBV29-1	TRBJ2-5	few	TRBD2	CSARTSGGARETQYF	TGCAGCGCTCGGACTAGCGGGGGGGCAAGGGAGACCCAGTACTTC
TRBV5-1	TRBJ2-7	few	.	CASSFDRGTYEQYF	TGCGCCAGCAGCTTCGATAGGGGCACCTACGAGCAGTACTTC
TRBV9	TRBJ1-1	once	.	CASSISPQANTEAFF	TGTGCCAGCAGCATCTCACCACAGGCGAACACTGAAGCTTTCTTT
TRBV12-5	TRBJ1-5	few	.	CASGRDLNQPQHF	TGTGCTAGTGGTAGGGACCTCAATCAGCCCCAGCATTTT
TRBV15	TRBJ2-2	.	.	CATSRGRSTNTGELFF	TGTGCCACCAGCAGAGGGAGGAGCACGAACACCGGGGAGCTGTTTTTT
TRBV28	TRBJ2-7	many	TRBD2	CASTWGGTYEQYF	TGTGCCAGCACCTGGGGAGGGACCTACGAGCAGTACTTC
TRBV4-2	TRBJ1-2	.	.	CASSQVRVEAGPDYGYTF	TGTGCCAGCAGCCAAGTAAGGGTCGAAGCAGGGCCGGACTATGGCTACACCTTC
TRBV20-1	TRBJ2-5	.	TRBD2	CSARDPRGDYQETQYF	TGCAGTGCTAGAGACCCTCGGGGGGACTACCAAGAGACCCAGTACTTC